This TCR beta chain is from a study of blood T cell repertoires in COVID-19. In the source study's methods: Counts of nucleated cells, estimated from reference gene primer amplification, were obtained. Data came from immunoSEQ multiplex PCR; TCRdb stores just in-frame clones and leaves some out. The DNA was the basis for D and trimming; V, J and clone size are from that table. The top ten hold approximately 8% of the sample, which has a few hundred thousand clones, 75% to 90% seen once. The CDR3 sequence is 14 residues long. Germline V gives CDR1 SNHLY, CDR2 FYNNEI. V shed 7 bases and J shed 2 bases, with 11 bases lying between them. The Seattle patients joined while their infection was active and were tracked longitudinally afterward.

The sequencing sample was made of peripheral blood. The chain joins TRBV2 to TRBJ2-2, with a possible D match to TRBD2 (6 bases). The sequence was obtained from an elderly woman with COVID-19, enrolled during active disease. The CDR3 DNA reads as TGTGCCAGCAAAGGAGGGGCCAACACCGGGGAGCTGTTTTTT. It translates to CASKGGANTGELFF.